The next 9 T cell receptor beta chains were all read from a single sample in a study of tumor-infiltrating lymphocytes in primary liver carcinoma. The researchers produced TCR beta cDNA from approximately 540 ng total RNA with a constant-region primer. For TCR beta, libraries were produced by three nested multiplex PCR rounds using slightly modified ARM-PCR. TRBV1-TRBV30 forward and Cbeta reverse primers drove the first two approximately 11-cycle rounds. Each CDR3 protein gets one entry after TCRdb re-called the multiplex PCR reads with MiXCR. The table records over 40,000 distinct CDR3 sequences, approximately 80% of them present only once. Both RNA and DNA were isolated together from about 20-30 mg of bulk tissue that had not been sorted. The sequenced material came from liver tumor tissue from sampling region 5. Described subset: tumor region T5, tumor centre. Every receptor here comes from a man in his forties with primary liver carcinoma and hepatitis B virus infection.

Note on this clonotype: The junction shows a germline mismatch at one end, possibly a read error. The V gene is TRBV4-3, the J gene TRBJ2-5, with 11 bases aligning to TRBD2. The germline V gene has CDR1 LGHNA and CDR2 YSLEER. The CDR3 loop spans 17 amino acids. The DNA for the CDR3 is TGCGCCAACAGCCTAGCGGCTAGCGGGAGGATTGGTGAGACCCAGTACTTC. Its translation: CANSLAASGRIGETQYF.

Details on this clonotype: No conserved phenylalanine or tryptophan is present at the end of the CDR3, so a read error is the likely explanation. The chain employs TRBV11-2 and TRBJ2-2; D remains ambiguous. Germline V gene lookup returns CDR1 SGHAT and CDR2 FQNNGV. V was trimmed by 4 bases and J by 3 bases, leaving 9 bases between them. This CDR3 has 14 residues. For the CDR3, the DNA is TGTGCCAGCAGCTCAGAAAGTCACACCGGGGAGCTGTTTTAT. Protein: CASSSESHTGELFY.

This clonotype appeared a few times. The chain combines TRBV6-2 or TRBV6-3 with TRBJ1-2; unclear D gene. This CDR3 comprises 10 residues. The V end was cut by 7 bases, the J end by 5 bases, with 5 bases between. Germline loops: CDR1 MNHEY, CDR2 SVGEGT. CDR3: CASTMYGYTF. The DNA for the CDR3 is TGTGCCAGCACCATGTATGGCTACACCTTC.

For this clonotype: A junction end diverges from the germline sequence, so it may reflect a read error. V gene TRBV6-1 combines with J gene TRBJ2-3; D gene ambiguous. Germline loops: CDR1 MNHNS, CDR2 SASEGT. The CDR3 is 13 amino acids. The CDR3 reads CAITSGFTDMQYF. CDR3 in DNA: TGTGCCATCACATCGGGCTTCACAGATATGCAGTATTTT.

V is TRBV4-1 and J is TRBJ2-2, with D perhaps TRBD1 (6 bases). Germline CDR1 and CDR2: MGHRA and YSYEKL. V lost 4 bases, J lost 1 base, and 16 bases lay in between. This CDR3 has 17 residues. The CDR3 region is CASSRSIRDMNTGELFF. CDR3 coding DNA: TGCGCCAGCAGCCGATCCATCCGGGACATGAACACCGGGGAGCTGTTTTTT.

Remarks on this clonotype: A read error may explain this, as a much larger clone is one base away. CDR3 in amino acids: CAGSPGTIEDTQYF. The CDR3 DNA is TGTGCCGGCAGCCCCGGGACTATAGAGGATACGCAGTATTTT. This chain uses TRBV5-6 with TRBJ2-3, with 7 bases fitting TRBD2. The germline V gene has CDR1 SGHDT and CDR2 YYEEEE. The CDR3 totals 14 residues. The full variable domain, completed using reference TRBV5-6 and TRBJ2-3, is DAGVTQSPTHLIKTRGQQVTLRCSPKSGHDTVSWYQQALGQGPQFIFQYYEEEERQRGNFPDRFSGHQFPNYSSELNVNALLLGDSALYLCAGSPGTIEDTQYFGPGTRLTVL.

In DNA form, the CDR3 reads TGTGCCAGCAGCTCGGCGGGGCCCAAAATCTATCAGCCCCAGCATTTT. Translated, it gives CASSSAGPKIYQPQHF. The V gene is TRBV7-8, the J gene TRBJ1-5; maybe TRBD1 (5 bases). Between the trimmed V and J ends, which lost 4 bases and 5 bases, there was a span of 18 bases. The germline gives CDR1 SGHVS, CDR2 FQNEAQ. The CDR3 contains 16 residues.

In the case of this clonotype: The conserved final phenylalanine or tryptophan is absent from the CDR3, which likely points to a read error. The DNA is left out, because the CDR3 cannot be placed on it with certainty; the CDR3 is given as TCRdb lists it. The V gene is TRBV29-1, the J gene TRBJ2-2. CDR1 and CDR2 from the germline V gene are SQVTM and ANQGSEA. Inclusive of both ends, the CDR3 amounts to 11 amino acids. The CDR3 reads CSVGLTGELSL.

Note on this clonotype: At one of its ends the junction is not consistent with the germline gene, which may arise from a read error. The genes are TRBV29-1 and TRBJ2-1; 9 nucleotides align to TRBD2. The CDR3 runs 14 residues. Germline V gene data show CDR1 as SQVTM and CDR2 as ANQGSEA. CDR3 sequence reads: CSVALAGRVSEQFF. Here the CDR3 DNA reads TGCAGTGTTGCCCTAGCGGGAAGGGTCAGTGAGCAGTTCTTC.